This T cell receptor beta chain was captured in a study of T cell responses to AZD1222 COVID-19 vaccine (TCRdb year 2021). Regarding the research as a whole: A total of 233 trial participants underwent TCR sequencing, of whom around 200 received two doses of AZD1222 and about 25 received two doses of the MenACWY control vaccine. Trial participants were enrolled into age subgroups of 18-55, 56-69 and 70-plus years, which contained about 150, 27 and 61 TCR-sequenced participants, respectively. Overall results and qualifications from the work: Participants were mostly white British, with more females than males. The authors suggested clonal diversity may have been underestimated. The whole spike protein was spanned by vaccine-associated CD4 TCRs, and dominant responses were seen in regions 160-218 and 743-854. No day 14 peak-response samples were available, so repertoires were characterized only after the peak T cell response. In the small 56-69-year group, the increase in depth fell short of significance, most likely because of low power. Nearly half of unique spike-specific TCRs reportedly recognized epitopes outside regions mutated in the B.1.351 and B.1.1.7 variants. A significant rise in spike-specific TCR breadth and depth was observed after two AZD1222 doses relative to day 0 and relative to MenACWY recipients. Conclusions about previously exposed vaccinees are limited, since just six or seven AZD1222 recipients were seropositive for SARS-CoV-2 at baseline.

The CDR3 regions of human TCRbeta chains were analyzed by immunosequencing. For the original study's pipeline: Repertoire TCRs were checked for matches against a reference library of SARS-CoV-2-specific TCRs that had been generated using the MIRA antigen-specificity platform. Breadth was defined as the fraction of unique TCRs that were SARS-CoV-2-associated, and depth was defined as the fraction of total T cells that were SARS-CoV-2-associated. Each spike-specific TCR was assigned to its reactive spike region and to a CD4 or CD8 class using the MIRA data. Log10-transformed breadth and depth values were compared by one-way ANOVA with Sidak's multiple comparisons tests. The clones in this table, taken by TCRdb from immuneACCESS, are in-frame only. Not every clone is retained; where verified, under half of the shortfall comes from an unresolved V gene, and the cause of the rest is unknown. That table furnishes V, J and clone size, whereas the DNA furnished D and trimming. The sample table records around 140,000 clones; 90% to 95% of these occur just once. Around 12% of the sample belongs to the ten largest clones.

CDR1 and CDR2 (KGHSH, LQKENI) derive from the germline V gene. V loses 1 base, J loses 0 bases, and the germline ends lie 10 bases apart. The CDR3 covers 16 residues, taking in both the cysteine and the phenylalanine. The kept DNA is CDR3 alone, 48 bases in frame from the first base. Turning to this clone: The specificity of this receptor is unknown. No base qualities exist here, and no much larger clone lies one base off it.

The sample's time point label, in plain terms: sample from adult after SARS-CoV-2 infection, after symptom onset. Two convalescent COVID-19 patients, sampled after symptom onset from adults with prior SARS-CoV-2 infection, were also TCR-sequenced for comparison. Sequences were derived from peripheral blood, sampled after recovery from COVID-19. This chain is built from TRBV18 and TRBJ2-1; the D segment cannot be called with confidence. This sequence originates from an adult who had recovered from COVID-19. The nucleotide sequence is TGTGCCAGCTCACCACGCCCAACTGTCTCCTACAATGAGCAGTTCTTC. Its coded protein is CASSPRPTVSYNEQFF.